This T cell receptor (beta chain) derives from a study of tumor and adjacent non-tumor tissue in lung cancer. Study at large: The patients, 10 to 11 men and roughly 5 women, were about 30 to 76 with stage I to III disease.

Whole-study results and caveats: Normal lung showed higher cumulative top 100 clone frequency than tumor.

This clonotype was observed a single time. No antigen is known for it. This CDR3 is 16 amino acids long. The germline CDR1 and CDR2 sequences are SGHRS and YFSETQ. Trimming shortened V by 9 bases and J by 2 bases, and 20 bases separated the two germline ends. The template was RNA from unsorted bulk tissue. Distant lung tissue was collected more than 3 cm away from the tumor edge. Donors were chemotherapy-naive, newly diagnosed lung cancer surgical patients in China, August–late 2014. Three rounds of nested PCR, following a modified ARM-PCR protocol, produced the TCRbeta library. TCRdb reanalysed the multiplex PCR reads using MiXCR and keeps one entry per CDR3 protein. The data hold approximately 100,000 distinct CDR3 sequences, with roughly two thirds observed a single time.

The chain has TRBV5-1 and TRBJ2-2; the D gene is possibly TRBD1 (6 bases). The sequence came from a man between 25 and 39 years old with non-small cell lung cancer. Specimen: distant non-tumor lung tissue. The CDR3 is CATRKFSGVNTGELFF. For the CDR3, the DNA is TGCGCCACCAGGAAATTTTCAGGGGTCAACACCGGGGAGCTGTTTTTT.